This passage covers 30 T cell receptor beta chains from one sample sequenced in a study of T cell repertoires in cytomegalovirus infection. TCRdb re-derived calls from the reads in MiXCR, one entry per CDR3 protein. Of roughly 280,000 distinct CDR3 sequences listed, 12% to 15% are singletons. The specimen sequenced was PBMCs. The receptors derive from a human donor in good health (CMV status not recorded). Some clones in this sample may be carry-over from other donors' samples.

V is TRBV28 and J is TRBJ2-2; D tentatively reads TRBD1 or TRBD2 (6 bases each). There are 15 residues in the CDR3. V lost 3 bases and J lost 5, with 13 bases in between. Germline CDR1 and CDR2: MDHEN and SYDVKM. This chain's CDR3 is CASSFSGAPTGELFF. In DNA, the CDR3 is TGTGCCAGCAGTTTTTCGGGGGCGCCGACCGGGGAGCTGTTTTTT.

This clonotype was recorded many times. V is TRBV7-2 and J is TRBJ1-1; D call uncertain. V lost 2 bases and J 4 bases, leaving 11 bases between the germline ends. This CDR3 region has 14 residues. CDR1 SGHTA and CDR2 FQGNSA come from the germline V gene. The CDR3 sequence is CASSLPLVGTEAFF. The CDR3 nucleotides read TGTGCCAGCAGCTTACCCCTTGTGGGCACTGAAGCTTTCTTT. The whole variable domain, remainder taken from reference TRBV7-2 and TRBJ1-1, is GAGVSQSPSNKVTEKGKDVELRCDPISGHTALYWYRQSLGQGLEFLIYFQGNSAPDKSGLPSDRFSAERTGGSVSTLTIQRTQQEDSAVYLCASSLPLVGTEAFFGQGTRLTVV.

The chain recombines TRBV24-1 with TRBJ1-2, with D possibly being TRBD1 (6 bases). Trimming removed 4 bases at V and 4 bases at J, with 9 bases between. Germline CDR1 is KGHDR and CDR2 is SFDVKD. This CDR3 contains 13 residues. The CDR3 DNA follows: TGTGCCACCAGTGACCAGGACAGCTATGGCTACACCTTC. Protein sequence: CATSDQDSYGYTF.

The chain recombines TRBV29-1 with TRBJ2-5, with a possible D match to TRBD1 (6 bases). Trimming took off 5 bases at V and 4 bases at J, with 11 bases between the two ends. The V gene's germline CDR1 is SQVTM and CDR2 ANQGSEA. There are 12 residues in the CDR3. The CDR3 nucleotides read TGCAGCGTTTCCACAGGGTTAGAGACCCAGTACTTC. Its protein is CSVSTGLETQYF. The full variable domain, rest sourced from reference TRBV29-1 and TRBJ2-5, is SAVISQKPSRDICQRGTSLTIQCQVDSQVTMMFWYRQQPGQSLTLIATANQGSEATYESGFVIDKFPISRPNLTFSTLTVSNMSPEDSSIYLCSVSTGLETQYFGPGTRLLVL.

The chain recombines TRBV10-3 with TRBJ1-3; D remains unclear. The ends were cut back, 2 bases at V and 3 bases at J, with 2 bases in the middle. There are 12 residues in the CDR3. Germline CDR1 ENHRY, CDR2 SYGVKD. CDR3 nucleotides: TGTGCCATCAGTGAGGTTGGAAACACCATATATTTT. Its protein is CAISEVGNTIYF.

This clonotype was seen many times. The rearrangement links TRBV10-3 to TRBJ2-3; weak D call: TRBD2 (6 bases). CDR1 and CDR2 (germline): ENHRY, SYGVKD. The CDR3 covers 15 residues. V lost 3 bases and J 4 bases, leaving 14 bases between the germline ends. The CDR3 spells CAISDPLASPDTQYF. The DNA for the CDR3 is TGTGCCATCAGTGATCCCCTAGCGTCCCCAGATACGCAGTATTTT.

The CDR3 DNA reads as TGCAGTGCTAAGACAGGGCTTGAAGCTTTCTTT. As protein: CSAKTGLEAFF. J is TRBJ1-1 and V is TRBV20-1, with 7 bases matching TRBD1. The CDR3 extends over 11 amino acids. Per the germline V gene, CDR1 is DFQATT and CDR2 is SNEGSKA (reference sequence). V lost 4 bases and J lost 7; bases outside the gene matches: 3.

This clonotype turned up a few times. The rearrangement joins TRBV4-1 to TRBJ1-2; 7 nucleotides match TRBD1. Germline V gene lookup returns CDR1 MGHRA and CDR2 YSYEKL. V lost 2 bases, J lost 4 bases, and 4 bases stayed unmatched. The CDR3 spans 14 residues. In nucleotides, the CDR3 is TGCGCCAGCAGCCAAAACAGGGGCGGCTATGGCTACACCTTC. It specifies CASSQNRGGYGYTF.

V usage is TRBV20-1 and J usage is TRBJ2-2; 14 positions agree with TRBD2. V gave up 3 bases and J gave up 6 bases; unmatched junction bases: 3. CDR3 length: 15 residues. In germline, CDR1 is DFQATT, CDR2 SNEGSKA (reference sequence). This CDR3 is CSARQTSGRAGELFF. In DNA, the CDR3 is TGCAGTGCTAGGCAGACTAGCGGGAGGGCCGGGGAGCTGTTTTTT.

Concerning this clonotype: One base away lies a much larger clone, so this may be a sequencing read error. No conserved phenylalanine or tryptophan is present at the end of the CDR3, so a read error is the likely explanation. The chain recombines TRBV19 with TRBJ1-1; a weak D match, TRBD1 (6 bases). The CDR3 has 15 residues. Trimming left V 1 base short and J 7 bases short, with 16 bases between. Germline V gene sequence: CDR1 LNHDA, CDR2 SQIVND (reference sequence). CDR3 nucleotide sequence: TGTGCCAGTAGTATAGGCCGGGACACCGGTTTTGAAGCTTTCGTT. Protein product: CASSIGRDTGFEAFV.

A single count supports this clonotype. This chain connects TRBV20-1 to TRBJ1-1; D not certain. In germline, CDR1 is DFQATT, CDR2 SNEGSKA (reference sequence). CDR3 length: 11 amino acids. Trimming took off 3 bases at V and 7 bases at J, with 9 bases between the two ends. Written as DNA, the CDR3 is TGCAGTGCTAGTAGTCCAAGTGAAGCTTTCTTT. Translation: CSASSPSEAFF.

This clonotype was seen repeatedly, ten times or more. The V and J genes are TRBV20-1 and TRBJ2-7, with 7 bases identical to TRBD1. The CDR3 spans 15 residues. The J segment lost 5 bases and the V segment lost 6 bases, leaving 16 bases of the junction unmatched. The germline V gene has CDR1 DFQATT and CDR2 SNEGSKA (reference sequence). CDR3 bases: TGCAGTGCCAAACGTTCAGACAGGGCTCGCCACGAGCAGTACTTC. This codes for CSAKRSDRARHEQYF.

J is TRBJ2-1 and V is TRBV6-5; TRBD2 is a possible D gene (6 bases). This CDR3 is 14 amino acids long. Germline assignment: CDR1 MNHEY and CDR2 SVGAGI. The V end was cut by 2 bases, the J end by 3 bases, with 8 bases between. The CDR3 here is CASSYSGFYNEQFF. The CDR3 DNA reads as TGTGCCAGCAGTTACAGCGGGTTCTACAATGAGCAGTTCTTC.

V usage is TRBV11-2 and J usage is TRBJ2-5, with D unresolved. The CDR3 consists of 13 residues. V was pared by 5 bases and J by 0 bases, with 7 bases between. From germline, CDR1 is SGHAT and CDR2 FQNNGV. The CDR3 here is CASSSLNQETQYF. CDR3 bases: TGTGCCAGCAGCAGCCTGAACCAAGAGACCCAGTACTTC.

The table lists this clonotype with a few counts. This chain links TRBV20-1 with TRBJ1-1; maybe TRBD1 (6 bases). The CDR3 is made up of 13 amino acids. Germline V CDR1 and CDR2: DFQATT, SNEGSKA (reference sequence). V lost 6 bases and J lost 1, with 12 bases in between. The CDR3 DNA follows: TGCAGTGCACTAGGGGGGGAGAACACTGAAGCTTTCTTT. Amino acid sequence: CSALGGENTEAFF.

This clonotype has a count of ten or more. This rearrangement joins TRBV12-3 or TRBV12-4 to TRBJ1-1; 7 positions match TRBD1. The CDR3 has 12 residues. V gave up 4 bases and J gave up 9 bases; unmatched junction bases: 5. This chain's CDR3 is CASSSGQLKAFF. The CDR3 DNA reads TGTGCCAGCAGTTCGGGACAGCTTAAAGCTTTCTTT.

Concerning this clonotype itself: A much larger clone is a single base away; this may be a read error. The V gene is TRBV29-1, the J gene TRBJ1-4, with 9 bases aligning to TRBD1. Per the germline V gene, CDR1 is SQVTM and CDR2 is ANQGSEA. After removal of 0 bases from V and 7 bases from J, the junction contained 6 bases not matched to a gene. CDR3 length: 15 residues. The CDR3 DNA reads TGCAGCGTTGAAGAGCGTGACAGGGGGTGTGAAAAACTGTTTTTT. This encodes CSVEERDRGCEKLFF.

Regarding this clonotype: Being one base from a much bigger clone, this may be a read error. CDR3 bases: TGTGCCAGCAGGAGGGCTAGCGGGTGTTACGAGCAGTACTTC. The encoded protein is CASRRASGCYEQYF. The V gene is TRBV6-2 or TRBV6-3, the J gene TRBJ2-7, with TRBD2 matching over 8 bases. The V segment lost 6 bases and the J segment 4 bases; nucleotides outside the gene matches: 8. The CDR3 runs to 14 residues. Germline V gives CDR1 MNHEY, CDR2 SVGEGT.

Ten or more counts support this clonotype. The V gene is TRBV11-2, the J gene TRBJ2-7; a weak D match, TRBD2 (6 bases). The CDR3 runs 16 residues. V gave up 3 bases and J gave up 0 bases, with 15 bases separating them. CDR1 and CDR2 from the germline V gene are SGHAT and FQNNGV. The DNA of the CDR3 is TGTGCCAGCAGCTTGATGCGGGGACGGGGCTCCTACGAGCAGTACTTC. Protein product: CASSLMRGRGSYEQYF.

This clonotype showed up many times. The V call is TRBV6-5, the J call TRBJ2-5; the D call may be TRBD1 or TRBD2 (5 bases each). CDR1 MNHEY and CDR2 SVGAGI come from the germline V gene. The ends were cut back, 3 bases at V and 5 bases at J, with 16 bases in the middle. CDR3 length: 15 amino acids. The CDR3 reads CASSYIRDPGETQYF. The CDR3 DNA follows: TGTGCCAGCAGTTATATTCGGGACCCCGGGGAGACCCAGTACTTC.

The chain has TRBV6-5 and TRBJ1-1, with D maybe TRBD1 (6 bases). The CDR3 consists of 15 residues. V was pared by 5 bases and J by 0 bases, with 13 bases between. The germline V gene encodes CDR1 MNHEY and CDR2 SVGAGI. CDR3 sequence: CASSKLGALNTEAFF. DNA of the CDR3: TGTGCCAGCAGTAAACTGGGGGCCTTGAACACTGAAGCTTTCTTT.

As to this clonotype: Just one base apart from a much larger clone, this may be a read error. In this CDR3 the conserved last residue, phenylalanine or tryptophan, is missing, so a read error is likely. The rearrangement joins TRBV10-2 to TRBJ1-1; D not resolved. CDR1 and CDR2 from the germline V gene are WSHSY and SAAADI. The germline V and J ends were trimmed by 4 bases and 6 bases, with 21 bases remaining between them. The CDR3 loop spans 16 amino acids. The CDR3, as DNA: TGCGCCAGCAGTGCAATCAATGTGGCCCTGTTCGCTGAAGCTTTCGTT. Translating gives CASSAINVALFAEAFV.

This clonotype was detected ten times or more. The J gene is TRBJ2-7, the V gene TRBV25-1, with D possibly being TRBD2 (5 bases). CDR1 and CDR2 from the germline V gene are MGHDK and SYGVNS. Trimming left V 10 bases short and J 6 bases short, with 16 bases between. This CDR3 region has 12 residues. The CDR3 protein is CATEGPRREQYF. CDR3 coding DNA: TGTGCCACCGAGGGTCCCCGCCGCGAGCAGTACTTC.

This clonotype was counted a few times. The chain couples TRBV6-1 to TRBJ2-5; 8 bases are shared with TRBD2. The CDR3 consists of 14 residues. Per the germline V gene, CDR1 is MNHNS and CDR2 is SASEGT. CDR3: CASTGTRMKETQYF. CDR3 in DNA: TGTGCGTCGACCGGGACTAGGATGAAAGAGACCCAGTACTTC.

The V call is TRBV20-1, the J call TRBJ1-3, with TRBD1 as a possible D gene (5 bases). Per germline, CDR1 DFQATT and CDR2 SNEGSKA (reference sequence). This CDR3 comprises 16 residues. V gave up 1 base and J gave up 0 bases, with 13 bases separating them. The CDR3 DNA sequence: TGCAGTGCTAGAGTCGCCGGGGCGGTCTCTGGAAACACCATATATTTT. It codes for CSARVAGAVSGNTIYF.

V and J are TRBV20-1 and TRBJ1-3, with a weak D call TRBD1 (5 bases). Trimming stripped 5 bases from V and 4 bases from J, with 21 bases between. The germline V gene has CDR1 DFQATT and CDR2 SNEGSKA (reference sequence). This CDR3 is 16 amino acids long. The CDR3 region is CSALGTAMGRGNTIYF. CDR3 coding DNA: TGCAGTGCTTTAGGGACCGCCATGGGGAGAGGAAACACCATATATTTT.

This clonotype was recorded many times. The chain links TRBV7-8 to TRBJ2-3; 10 bases agree with TRBD1. This CDR3 is 15 amino acids long. The J segment lost 6 bases and the V segment lost 7 bases, leaving 10 bases of the junction unmatched. The germline V gene has CDR1 SGHVS and CDR2 FQNEAQ. CDR3 sequence (DNA): TGTGCCAGCAACAGACCCGGGACAGGGGTGGATACGCAGTATTTT. Protein sequence: CASNRPGTGVDTQYF.

The sample holds many counts of this clonotype. The rearrangement joins TRBV12-5 to TRBJ2-1; D is possibly TRBD1 or TRBD2 (5 bases each). With 4 bases removed from V and 9 bases from J, the gap between germline ends came to 19 bases. Germline CDR1 and CDR2: LGHNT and FRNRAP. The CDR3 runs to 15 residues. The CDR3 loop is CASGSTGPNRGEQFF. As DNA, the CDR3 is TGTGCTAGTGGTTCGACGGGACCCAATAGGGGTGAGCAGTTCTTC.

This clonotype was found many times. The rearrangement joins TRBV11-2 to TRBJ1-6; D gene ambiguous. The CDR3 runs 14 residues. The V and J ends lost 1 base and 7 bases respectively, with 8 bases between them. CDR1 is SGHAT, CDR2 FQNNGV, per germline. The CDR3 spells CASSLGTGNSPLHF. The CDR3, as DNA: TGTGCCAGCAGCTTAGGGACCGGGAATTCACCCCTCCACTTT.

The table lists this clonotype with a few counts. The chain uses TRBV10-1 and TRBJ1-5; D is perhaps TRBD1 (5 bases). The germline CDR1 and CDR2 sequences are WNHNN and SYGVQD (reference sequence). CDR3 length: 16 amino acids. Trimming pared 10 bases from V and 3 bases from J, leaving 22 bases between. The CDR3 nucleotides are TGCGCCACGAAAAGAACCGGGACCCCGGACAATCAGCCCCAGCATTTT. Its translation is CATKRTGTPDNQPQHF.